The clone carrying this T cell receptor beta chain turned up a few times. The antigen is unknown. The sample comes from a study of CD8+CD57+ T cells in acquired aplastic anemia. The study, taken as a whole, reports: Patients and controls turned out to have around 29 CD8+ CDR3 sequences in common. Between patients and controls, CD8+ Simpson's diversity did not vary significantly.

This CDR3 comprises 13 residues. Deletions cut 5 bases from V and 6 bases from J, with 12 bases between. Per the germline V gene, CDR1 is SNHLY and CDR2 is FYNNEI. Patients who underwent sequencing had shown CD8+CD57+ cell expansion by flow cytometry. Each of the patients presented with severe acquired aplastic anemia. None of the patients had been given any therapy when their blood was sampled. Genomic DNA, serving as template, underwent TCR beta VDJ and CDR3 profiling. TCRdb processed the reads anew with MiXCR; each CDR3 protein has one entry. Of 450,000 to 550,000 distinct CDR3 sequences in the sample, less than 35% were seen once.

The chain is built from TRBV2 and TRBJ2-3; perhaps TRBD2 as D (6 bases). What was sequenced was sorted CD4+, CD8+, or CD8+CD57+ T cells (not recorded which) from PBMCs. The clonotype comes from a human donor with aplastic anemia. The CDR3 nucleotides are TGTGCCAGCAGTTCCACTAGCTGGGATACGCAGTATTTT. Protein: CASSSTSWDTQYF.